This TCR beta chain was identified in a study of T-cell reconstitution after alpha-beta-depleted transplantation in children. For TCRbeta, the library was prepared with unique molecular identifiers. TCRdb re-called the PCR reads with MiXCR, one entry per CDR3 protein. The sample shows hundreds of thousands of distinct CDR3 sequences, less than 15% of them seen only once. The table lists this clonotype with many counts. The germline V gene has CDR1 SGHDT and CDR2 YYEEEE. CDR3 size: 15 residues. Trimming pared 0 bases from V and 1 base from J, leaving 7 bases between. This specimen consisted of PBMCs, obtained before TCRalphabeta/CD19-depleted stem cell transplant. V gene TRBV5-6 combines with J gene TRBJ2-2; no definite D call. This receptor was taken from a girl aged 2-10 years with congenital amegakaryocytic thrombocytopenia, due to receive a stem cell transplant. The CDR3, as DNA: TGTGCCAGCAGCTTGGGGATACAGAACACCGGGGAGCTGTTTTTT. Protein sequence: CASSLGIQNTGELFF. The variable domain in full, with the rest retrieved from reference TRBV5-6 and TRBJ2-2, is DAGVTQSPTHLIKTRGQQVTLRCSPKSGHDTVSWYQQALGQGPQFIFQYYEEEERQRGNFPDRFSGHQFPNYSSELNVNALLLGDSALYLCASSLGIQNTGELFFGEGSRLTVL.